This T cell receptor beta chain is drawn from a study of blood T cell repertoires in COVID-19. About the research overall: Samples came from the United States, Italy and Spain, spanning acute and convalescent COVID-19. Sample material is recorded as cDNA or gDNA derived from T cells, B-cell-depleted T cells, or PBMCs.

During active infection, Seattle patients enrolled and were then monitored through disease. The germline V gene encodes CDR1 SGHDT and CDR2 YYEEEE. The CDR3 runs to 14 residues. J was trimmed by 6 bases and V by 4 bases; bases with no gene match: 7. Authors' processing steps: Amplification of reference gene primers was used by the study to estimate nucleated cell counts. The data were produced by immunoSEQ multiplex PCR, yet TCRdb's version contains in-frame clones alone and is incomplete. The V and J calls and the clone size are those of that table, but D and trimming were determined from the DNA. This repertoire shows roughly 100,000 clones, 81% found once; its top ten account for around 4.8%.

The clonotype originates from a man aged 80 or over with COVID-19, enrolled during active disease. The specimen was peripheral blood. This chain connects TRBV5-6 to TRBJ2-7, with 10 bases that match TRBD2. The CDR3 bases are TGTGCCAGCAGCCTCAGCGGGAGGGTCCGCGAGCAGTACTTC. It is translated as CASSLSGRVREQYF.